One sample yielded the 22 T cell receptor beta chains listed below, sequenced in a study of blood T cell repertoires in COVID-19. Some clones are missing from TCRdb's copy, which holds only in-frame ones; the method was immunoSEQ multiplex PCR. Here the sample spans roughly 77,000 clones, approximately 80% being singletons. The sample comprised peripheral blood. These TCRs come from a man aged 55 to 70 with COVID-19, enrolled during active disease.

This clone was seen a few times. V usage is TRBV11-2 and J usage is TRBJ1-2; possibly TRBD1 for D (6 bases). Germline loops: CDR1 SGHAT, CDR2 FQNNGV. V lost 5 bases and J 4 bases, leaving 17 bases between the germline ends. The CDR3 is 15 residues long. The CDR3 bases are TGTGCCAGCAGCCGGGACACCGGAAAATTCTATGGCTACACCTTC. This sequence encodes CASSRDTGKFYGYTF.

The rearrangement uses TRBV2 and TRBJ2-7; tentative D call: TRBD2 (6 bases). The CDR3 totals 15 residues. The V end lost 0 bases, the J end lost 2 bases, and 11 bases lay between the germline ends. Germline V gene sequence: CDR1 SNHLY, CDR2 FYNNEI. The CDR3: CASSEAGGPTYEQYF. As DNA, the CDR3 is TGTGCCAGCAGTGAAGCGGGGGGACCTACCTACGAGCAGTACTTC.

This sequence joins TRBV2 and TRBJ2-3; D uncertain. Trimming left V 6 bases short and J 0 bases short, with 13 bases between. CDR1 and CDR2 from the germline V gene are SNHLY and FYNNEI. This CDR3 region has 15 residues. The chain's CDR3 is CASSQRQTSTDTQYF. The DNA for the CDR3 is TGTGCCAGCAGCCAAAGACAAACTAGCACAGATACGCAGTATTTT.

This chain connects TRBV6-5 to TRBJ2-3; 7 nucleotides agree with TRBD2. The CDR3 covers 15 residues. Trimming cost V 6 bases and J 0 bases; bases outside gene matches: 6. CDR1 is MNHEY and CDR2 is SVGAGI in the germline V gene. CDR3 DNA: TGTGCCAGCAGCCGGACGGGGGGAAGCACAGATACGCAGTATTTT. Encoded protein: CASSRTGGSTDTQYF.

The chain links TRBV10-3 to TRBJ2-2; 11 nucleotides agree with TRBD1. Germline lookup yields CDR1 ENHRY and CDR2 SYGVKD. The CDR3 loop spans 15 amino acids. V gave up 8 bases and J gave up 3 bases; unmatched junction bases: 5. CDR3 sequence reads: CAIWAGQGDTGELFF. The CDR3 region has the DNA TGTGCCATCTGGGCGGGACAGGGGGACACCGGGGAGCTGTTTTTT.

The chain has TRBV6-6 and TRBJ1-3; no definite D call. Trimming stripped 2 bases from V and 0 bases from J, with 11 bases between. This CDR3 spans 16 amino acids. Germline V lookup: CDR1 MNHNY, CDR2 SVGAGI (reference sequence). CDR3 amino acids: CASSYPSGSSGNTIYF. The CDR3 bases are TGTGCCAGCAGTTACCCCTCTGGCAGCTCTGGAAACACCATATATTTT.

The rearrangement links TRBV11-2 to TRBJ1-2; D might be TRBD1 (5 bases). Trimming pared 4 bases from V and 2 bases from J, leaving 11 bases between. Germline-derived CDR1 and CDR2 are SGHAT and FQNNGV. This CDR3 has 14 amino acids. The CDR3 DNA reads as TGTGCCAGCAGCTCCCGACAGACCAACTATGGCTACACCTTC. This sequence encodes CASSSRQTNYGYTF.

The chain has TRBV19 and TRBJ2-4; D possibly corresponds to TRBD2 (6 bases). There are 13 residues in the CDR3. Trimming took 5 bases from V and 3 from J, leaving 8 bases between them. Per germline, CDR1 LNHDA and CDR2 SQIVND (reference sequence). The CDR3 reads CASSWGVKNIQYF. CDR3 DNA sequence: TGTGCCAGTAGTTGGGGGGTCAAAAACATTCAGTACTTC. Full variable domain (outside the CDR3, taken from reference TRBV19 and TRBJ2-4): DGGITQSPKYLFRKEGQNVTLSCEQNLNHDAMYWYRQDPGQGLRLIYYSQIVNDFQKGDIAEGYSVSREKKESFPLTVTSAQKNPTAFYLCASSWGVKNIQYFGAGTRLSVL.

V is TRBV7-3 and J is TRBJ1-3; unclear D gene. The length of the CDR3 is 15 residues. The germline gives CDR1 SGHTA, CDR2 FQGTGA. V was clipped by 5 bases and J by 0 bases, with 11 bases between them. CDR3 residues: CASSLTSSSGNTIYF. The CDR3 DNA reads TGTGCCAGCAGCCTCACTTCGAGCTCTGGAAACACCATATATTTT. Based on the CDR3 plus reference TRBV7-3 and TRBJ1-3, the full variable domain is GAGVSQTPSNKVTEKGKYVELRCDPISGHTALYWYRQSLGQGPEFLIYFQGTGAADDSGLPNDRFFAVRPEGSVSTLKIQRTERGDSAVYLCASSLTSSSGNTIYFGEGSWLTVV.

This clone was recorded a few times. The V and J genes are TRBV7-9 and TRBJ2-7, with TRBD1 as a possible D gene (6 bases). This CDR3 comprises 15 residues. Looked up from germline, CDR1 is SEHNR and CDR2 is FQNEAQ (reference sequence). V was clipped by 5 bases and J by 7 bases, with 21 bases between them. CDR3 residues: CASSPPSRGVGEQYF. The CDR3 nucleotides read TGTGCCAGCAGCCCACCATCCAGGGGAGTAGGGGAGCAGTACTTC.

The chain is built from TRBV28 and TRBJ2-7, with 8 bases matching TRBD1. The CDR3 contains 14 residues. Germline lookup yields CDR1 MDHEN and CDR2 SYDVKM. V was clipped by 7 bases and J by 2 bases; unmatched bases: 7. CDR3 sequence (DNA): TGTGCCAGCAAACTCCGGGACAGGACCTACGAGCAGTACTTC. Its translation: CASKLRDRTYEQYF. The variable domain in full, with the rest retrieved from reference TRBV28 and TRBJ2-7, is DVKVTQSSRYLVKRTGEKVFLECVQDMDHENMFWYRQDPGLGLRLIYFSYDVKMKEKGDIPEGYSVSREKKERFSLILESASTNQTSMYLCASKLRDRTYEQYFGPGTRLTVT.

The chain employs TRBV19 and TRBJ2-1, with a weak D call TRBD2 (5 bases). CDR3 length: 12 residues. Trimming left V 3 bases short and J 6 bases short, with 6 bases between. In germline, CDR1 is LNHDA, CDR2 SQIVND (reference sequence). The CDR3 DNA reads as TGTGCCAGTAGTATTCGGGGCAATGAGCAGTTCTTC. Amino acid sequence: CASSIRGNEQFF.

This chain uses TRBV7-9 with TRBJ2-7, with D perhaps TRBD1 (5 bases). CDR3 size: 14 residues. Germline V gene lookup returns CDR1 SEHNR and CDR2 FQNEAQ (reference sequence). Trimming took off 4 bases at V and 6 bases at J, with 16 bases between the two ends. CDR3 sequence: CASSSTGHRGEQYF. The CDR3 DNA sequence: TGTGCCAGCAGCTCCACAGGACACCGCGGCGAGCAGTACTTC.

Details on this clone: A read error may produce the germline difference seen at one junction end. The J gene is TRBJ2-3, the V gene TRBV28; a weak D match, TRBD1 (6 bases). Germline V CDR1 and CDR2: MDHEN, SYDVKM. The CDR3 length is 12 residues. This CDR3 is CASSPPDRNTHF. Written as DNA, the CDR3 is TGTGCCAGCAGTCCACCAGACAGGAATACGCATTTT.

This clone appeared a few times. This chain joins TRBV2 and TRBJ2-3; TRBD2 matches 9 bases. Losses at the gene ends were 7 bases for V and 5 bases for J; bases not matched to a gene: 10. The germline V gene encodes CDR1 SNHLY and CDR2 FYNNEI. The CDR3 extends over 15 amino acids. Written as DNA, the CDR3 is TGTGCCAGCACGCGGGAGGGAAGCACAGGAGATACGCAGTATTTT. As protein: CASTREGSTGDTQYF.

This clone was picked up many times. In nucleotides, the CDR3 is TGTGCCATCAGTGAATCAGGGGGCTTTCTGTTTTTT. Amino acid sequence: CAISESGGFLFF. V and J are TRBV10-3 and TRBJ1-4; 8 bases match TRBD1. After removal of 3 bases from V and 14 bases from J, the junction contained 5 bases not matched to a gene. The germline V gene encodes CDR1 ENHRY and CDR2 SYGVKD. This CDR3 comprises 12 residues.

V gene TRBV28 combines with J gene TRBJ1-5; TRBD1 is a possible D gene (5 bases). V shed 5 bases and J shed 6 bases, with 8 bases lying between them. The CDR3 contains 12 residues. The germline CDR1 and CDR2 sequences are MDHEN and SYDVKM. CDR3 bases: TGTGCCAGCAGTCTTAGGGGTCAGCCCCAGCATTTT. This codes for CASSLRGQPQHF.

The DNA for the CDR3 is TGTGCCAGCAGCTCTCTGGCCGGGGGCCAGACAGGGGATAATTCACCCCTCCACTTT. Amino acids: CASSSLAGGQTGDNSPLHF. The chain joins TRBV28 to TRBJ1-6; 8 bases line up with TRBD1. After removal of 6 bases from V and 5 bases from J, the junction contained 18 bases not matched to a gene. Germline V CDR1 and CDR2: MDHEN, SYDVKM. The CDR3 runs to 19 residues.

The V call is TRBV9, the J call TRBJ1-2, with a possible D match to TRBD1 (5 bases). The germline V and J ends were trimmed by 0 bases and 0 bases, with 9 bases remaining between them. This CDR3 has 15 amino acids. Germline lookup yields CDR1 SGDLS and CDR2 YYNGEE. DNA of the CDR3: TGTGCCAGCAGCGTAGGTGCGGGGGCTAACTATGGCTACACCTTC. Translated, it gives CASSVGAGANYGYTF. Drawing the rest from reference TRBV9 and TRBJ1-2, the complete variable domain is DSGVTQTPKHLITATGQRVTLRCSPRSGDLSVYWYQQSLDQGLQFLIQYYNGEERAKGNILERFSAQQFPDLHSELNLSSLELGDSALYFCASSVGAGANYGYTFGSGTRLTVV.

This chain connects TRBV5-1 to TRBJ1-1, with D perhaps TRBD1 (5 bases). The CDR3 runs to 15 residues. Germline V gene lookup returns CDR1 SGHRS and CDR2 YFSETQ. The germline V and J ends were trimmed by 4 bases and 0 bases, with 13 bases remaining between them. In DNA, the CDR3 is TGCGCCAGCAGCCCCCTTGCGGACATGAACACTGAAGCTTTCTTT. Its protein product is CASSPLADMNTEAFF.

The chain employs TRBV18 and TRBJ2-5, with a weak D call TRBD1 (5 bases). Germline loops: CDR1 KGHSH, CDR2 LQKENI. Trimming shortened V by 3 bases and J by 3 bases, and 8 bases separated the two germline ends. The CDR3 has 13 amino acids. CDR3 in DNA: TGTGCCAGCTCACCGGACATCGAAGAGACCCAGTACTTC. It encodes CASSPDIEETQYF.

The gene calls are TRBV5-1 and TRBJ2-3, with TRBD2 as a possible D gene (5 bases). The CDR3 sequence is 13 residues long. V was pared by 0 bases and J by 6 bases, with 8 bases between. Germline loops: CDR1 SGHRS, CDR2 YFSETQ. The CDR3 bases are TGCGCCAGCAGCTTGGAAGCGGAGGATACGCAGTATTTT. Protein sequence: CASSLEAEDTQYF.